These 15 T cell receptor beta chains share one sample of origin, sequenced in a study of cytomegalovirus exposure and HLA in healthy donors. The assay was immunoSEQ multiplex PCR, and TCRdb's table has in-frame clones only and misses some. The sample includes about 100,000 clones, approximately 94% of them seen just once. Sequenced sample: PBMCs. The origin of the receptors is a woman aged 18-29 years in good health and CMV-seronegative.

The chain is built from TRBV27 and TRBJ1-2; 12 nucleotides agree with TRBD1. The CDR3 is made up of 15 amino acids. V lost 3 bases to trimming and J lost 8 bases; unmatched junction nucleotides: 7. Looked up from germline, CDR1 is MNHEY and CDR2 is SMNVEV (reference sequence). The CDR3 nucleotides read TGTGCCAGCAGTTTGGACGGGGACAGGGGGCGCGGCTACACCTTC. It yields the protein CASSLDGDRGRGYTF.

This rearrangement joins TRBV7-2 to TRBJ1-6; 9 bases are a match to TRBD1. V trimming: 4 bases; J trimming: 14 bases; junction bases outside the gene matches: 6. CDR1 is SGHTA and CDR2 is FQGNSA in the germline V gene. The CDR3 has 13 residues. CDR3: CASSSSGTGTLHF. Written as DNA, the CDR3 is TGTGCCAGCAGCTCCTCCGGGACAGGGACCCTCCACTTT. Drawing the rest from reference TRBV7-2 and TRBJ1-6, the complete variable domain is GAGVSQSPSNKVTEKGKDVELRCDPISGHTALYWYRQSLGQGLEFLIYFQGNSAPDKSGLPSDRFSAERTGGSVSTLTIQRTQQEDSAVYLCASSSSGTGTLHFGNGTRLTVT.

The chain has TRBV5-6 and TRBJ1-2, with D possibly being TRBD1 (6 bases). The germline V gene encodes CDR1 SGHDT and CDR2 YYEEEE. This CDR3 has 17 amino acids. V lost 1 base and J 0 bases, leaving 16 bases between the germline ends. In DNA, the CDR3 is TGTGCCAGCAGCTTGATGGGGGCCCACCTAGCTAACTATGGCTACACCTTC. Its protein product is CASSLMGAHLANYGYTF.

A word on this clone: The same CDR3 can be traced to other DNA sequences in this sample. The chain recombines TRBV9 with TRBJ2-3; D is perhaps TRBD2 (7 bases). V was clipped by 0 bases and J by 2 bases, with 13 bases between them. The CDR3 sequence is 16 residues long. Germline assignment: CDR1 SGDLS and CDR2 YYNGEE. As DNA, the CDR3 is TGTGCCAGCAGCGTAGGTGGGGGGGCCTCCACAGATACGCAGTATTTT. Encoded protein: CASSVGGGASTDTQYF. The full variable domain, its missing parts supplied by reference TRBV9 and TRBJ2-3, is DSGVTQTPKHLITATGQRVTLRCSPRSGDLSVYWYQQSLDQGLQFLIQYYNGEERAKGNILERFSAQQFPDLHSELNLSSLELGDSALYFCASSVGGGASTDTQYFGPGTRLTVL.

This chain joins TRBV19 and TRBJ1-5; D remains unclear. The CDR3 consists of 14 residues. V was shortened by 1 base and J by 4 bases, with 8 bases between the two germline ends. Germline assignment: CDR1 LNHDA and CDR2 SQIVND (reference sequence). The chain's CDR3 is CASSIGAANQPQHF. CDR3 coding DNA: TGTGCCAGTAGTATAGGGGCCGCGAATCAGCCCCAGCATTTT.

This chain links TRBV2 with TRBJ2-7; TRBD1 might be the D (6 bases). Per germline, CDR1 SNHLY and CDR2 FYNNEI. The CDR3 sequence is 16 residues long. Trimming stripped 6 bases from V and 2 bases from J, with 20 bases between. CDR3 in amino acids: CASRDHVTGITYEQYF. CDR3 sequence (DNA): TGTGCCAGCAGGGACCACGTCACAGGGATCACCTACGAGCAGTACTTC.

CDR3 amino acids: CASSLEGGNQPQHF. The CDR3 nucleotides are TGCGCCAGCAGCTTGGAGGGGGGCAATCAGCCCCAGCATTTT. The chain combines TRBV5-1 with TRBJ1-5; D perhaps matches TRBD1 (6 bases). V was shortened by 0 bases and J by 2 bases, with 6 bases between the two germline ends. Germline V lookup: CDR1 SGHRS, CDR2 YFSETQ. The CDR3 is 14 residues long. The full variable domain, completed using reference TRBV5-1 and TRBJ1-5, is KAGVTQTPRYLIKTRGQQVTLSCSPISGHRSVSWYQQTPGQGLQFLFEYFSETQRNKGNFPGRFSGRQFSNSRSEMNVSTLELGDSALYLCASSLEGGNQPQHFGDGTRLSIL.

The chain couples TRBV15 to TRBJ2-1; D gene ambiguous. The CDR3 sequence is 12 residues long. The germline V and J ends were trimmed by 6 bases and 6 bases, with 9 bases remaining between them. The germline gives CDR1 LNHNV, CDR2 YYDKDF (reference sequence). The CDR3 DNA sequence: TGTGCCACCAGGGAGTTTCCCAATGAGCAGTTCTTC. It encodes CATREFPNEQFF.

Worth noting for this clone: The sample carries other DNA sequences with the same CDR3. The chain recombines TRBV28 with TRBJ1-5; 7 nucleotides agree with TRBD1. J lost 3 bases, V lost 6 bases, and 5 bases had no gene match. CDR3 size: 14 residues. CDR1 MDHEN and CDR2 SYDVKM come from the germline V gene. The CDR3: CASRSGQNNQPQHF. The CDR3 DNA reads TGTGCCAGCAGGTCGGGACAGAACAATCAGCCCCAGCATTTT.

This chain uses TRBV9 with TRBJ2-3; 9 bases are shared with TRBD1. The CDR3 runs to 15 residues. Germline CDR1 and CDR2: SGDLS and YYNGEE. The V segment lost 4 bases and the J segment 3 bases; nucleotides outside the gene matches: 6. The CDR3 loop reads CASSLWTGATDTQYF. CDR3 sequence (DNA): TGTGCCAGCAGCCTATGGACAGGGGCAACAGATACGCAGTATTTT.

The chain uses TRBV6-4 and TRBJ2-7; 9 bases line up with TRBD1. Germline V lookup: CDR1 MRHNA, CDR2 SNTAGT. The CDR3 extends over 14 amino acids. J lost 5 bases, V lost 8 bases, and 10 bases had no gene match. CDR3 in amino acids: CASLHNRGPHEQYF. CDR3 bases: TGTGCCAGCCTACACAACAGGGGGCCCCACGAGCAGTACTTC.

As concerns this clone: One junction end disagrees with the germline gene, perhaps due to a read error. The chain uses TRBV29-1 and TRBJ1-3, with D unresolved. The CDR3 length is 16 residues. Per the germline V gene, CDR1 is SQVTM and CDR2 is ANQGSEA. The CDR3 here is CSVEGYRYQLWKHHIF. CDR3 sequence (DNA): TGCAGCGTTGAAGGTTACAGATACCAGCTCTGGAAACACCATATATTT. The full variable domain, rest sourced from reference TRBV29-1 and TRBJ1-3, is SAVISQKPSRDICQRGTSLTIQCQVDSQVTMMFWYRQQPGQSLTLIATANQGSEATYESGFVIDKFPISRPNLTFSTLTVSNMSPEDSSIYLCSVEGYRYQLWKHHIFGEGSWLTVV.

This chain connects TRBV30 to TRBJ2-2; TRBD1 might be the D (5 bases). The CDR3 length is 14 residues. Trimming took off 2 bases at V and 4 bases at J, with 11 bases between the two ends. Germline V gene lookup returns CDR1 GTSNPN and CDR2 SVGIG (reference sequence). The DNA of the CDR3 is TGTGCCTGGAGTTTGACAGTGACCACCGGGGAGCTGTTTTTT. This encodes CAWSLTVTTGELFF.

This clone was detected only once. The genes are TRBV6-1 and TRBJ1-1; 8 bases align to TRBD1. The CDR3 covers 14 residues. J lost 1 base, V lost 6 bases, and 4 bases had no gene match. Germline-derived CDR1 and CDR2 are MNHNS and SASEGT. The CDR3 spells CASSADRGNTEAFF. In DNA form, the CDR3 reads TGTGCCAGCAGCGCCGACAGGGGGAACACTGAAGCTTTCTTT.

The CDR3 region has the DNA TGTGCCAGCAGCTTACCCGGGACATCCTCCTACAATGAGCAGTTCTTC. It is translated as CASSLPGTSSYNEQFF. This rearrangement joins TRBV7-3 to TRBJ2-1, with D possibly being TRBD1 (6 bases). The CDR3 contains 16 residues. In germline, CDR1 is SGHTA, CDR2 FQGTGA. The germline V and J ends were trimmed by 2 bases and 0 bases, with 11 bases remaining between them.